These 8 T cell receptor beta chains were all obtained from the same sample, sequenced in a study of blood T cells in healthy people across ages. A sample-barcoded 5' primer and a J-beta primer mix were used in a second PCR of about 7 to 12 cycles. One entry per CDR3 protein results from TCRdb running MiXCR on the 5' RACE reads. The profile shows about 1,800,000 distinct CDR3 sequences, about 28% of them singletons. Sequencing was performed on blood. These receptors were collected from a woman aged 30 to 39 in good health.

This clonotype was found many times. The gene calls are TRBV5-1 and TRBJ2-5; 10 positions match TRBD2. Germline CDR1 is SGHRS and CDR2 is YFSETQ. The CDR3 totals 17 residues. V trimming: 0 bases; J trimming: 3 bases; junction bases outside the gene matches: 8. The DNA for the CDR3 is TGCGCCAGCAGCTTGGGGGCAAGCGGGGGGGCGGAAGAGACCCAGTACTTC. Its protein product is CASSLGASGGAEETQYF.

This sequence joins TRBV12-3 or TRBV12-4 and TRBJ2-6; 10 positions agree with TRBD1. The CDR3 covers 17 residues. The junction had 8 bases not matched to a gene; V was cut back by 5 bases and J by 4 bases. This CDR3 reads CASSPDRGFHGANVLTF. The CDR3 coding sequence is TGTGCCAGCAGTCCGGACAGGGGGTTTCACGGGGCCAACGTCCTGACTTTC.

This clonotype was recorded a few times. CDR3 sequence reads: CASSVSEFYEQYF. Written as DNA, the CDR3 is TGCGCCAGCAGCGTGAGCGAGTTCTACGAGCAGTACTTC. This chain joins TRBV5-1 and TRBJ2-7, with D unresolved. This CDR3 region has 13 residues. CDR1 and CDR2 (germline): SGHRS, YFSETQ. With 4 bases removed from V and 3 bases from J, the gap between germline ends came to 11 bases.

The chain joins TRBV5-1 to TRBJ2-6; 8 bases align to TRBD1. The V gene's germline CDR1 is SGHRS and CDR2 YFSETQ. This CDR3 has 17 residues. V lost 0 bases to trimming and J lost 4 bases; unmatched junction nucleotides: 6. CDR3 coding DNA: TGCGCCAGCAGCTTGGCTCAGGGGGCGGCAGGGGCCAACGTCCTGACTTTC. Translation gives CASSLAQGAAGANVLTF.

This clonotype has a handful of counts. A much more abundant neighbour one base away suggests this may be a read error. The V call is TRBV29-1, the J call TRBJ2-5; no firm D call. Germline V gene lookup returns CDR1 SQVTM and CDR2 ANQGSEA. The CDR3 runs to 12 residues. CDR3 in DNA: TGCAGCGCTGAAATCCACGAAGAGACCCAGTACTTC. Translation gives CSAEIHEETQYF. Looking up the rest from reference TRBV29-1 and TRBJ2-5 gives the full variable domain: SAVISQKPSRDICQRGTSLTIQCQVDSQVTMMFWYRQQPGQSLTLIATANQGSEATYESGFVIDKFPISRPNLTFSTLTVSNMSPEDSSIYLCSAEIHEETQYFGPGTRLLVL.

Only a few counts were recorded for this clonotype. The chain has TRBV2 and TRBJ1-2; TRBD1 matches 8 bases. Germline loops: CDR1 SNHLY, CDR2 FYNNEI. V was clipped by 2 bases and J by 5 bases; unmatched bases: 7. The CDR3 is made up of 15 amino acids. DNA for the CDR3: TGTGCCAGCAGTGAATGGACGGGACAGGAGTATGGCTACACCTTC. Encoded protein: CASSEWTGQEYGYTF. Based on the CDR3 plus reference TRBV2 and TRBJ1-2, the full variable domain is EPEVTQTPSHQVTQMGQEVILRCVPISNHLYFYWYRQILGQKVEFLVSFYNNEISEKSEIFDDQFSVERPDGSNFTLKIRSTKLEDSAMYFCASSEWTGQEYGYTFGSGTRLTVV.

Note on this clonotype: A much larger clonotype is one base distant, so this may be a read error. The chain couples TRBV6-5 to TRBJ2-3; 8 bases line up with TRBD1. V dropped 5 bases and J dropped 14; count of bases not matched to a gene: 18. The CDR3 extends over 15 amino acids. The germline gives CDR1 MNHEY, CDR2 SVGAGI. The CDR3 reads CASSEQGAANEKLYF. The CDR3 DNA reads TGTGCCAGCAGTGAGCAGGGGGCGGCTAATGAAAAACTGTATTTT.

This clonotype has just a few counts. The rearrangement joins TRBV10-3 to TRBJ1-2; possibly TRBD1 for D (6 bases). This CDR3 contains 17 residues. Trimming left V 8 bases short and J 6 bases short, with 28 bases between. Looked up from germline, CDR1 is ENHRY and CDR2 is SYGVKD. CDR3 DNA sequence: TGTGCCATCTCTAGTGAAAGTGGTGCCGGACAGTTTAATGGCTACACCTTC. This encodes CAISSESGAGQFNGYTF.